The 12 T cell receptor beta chains below come from one sample, sequenced in a study of technical replicates of blood from several donors. Libraries were prepared by immunoSEQ multiplex PCR; TCRdb keeps only in-frame clonotypes and omits some of them. In the table there are more than 65,000 clones, around 92% of which are singletons. Sequencing was done on a sample of T cells isolated from PBMCs. All receptors derive from a human donor in good health. Some clones in this sample may be carry-over from other donors' samples.

V usage is TRBV5-4 and J usage is TRBJ1-1; D uncertain. This CDR3 has 13 residues. The germline V and J ends were trimmed by 3 bases and 5 bases, with 11 bases remaining between them. CDR1 and CDR2 from the germline V gene are SGHNT and YYREEE (reference sequence). The CDR3 protein is CASSSAGNTEAFF. The DNA of the CDR3 is TGTGCCAGCAGCTCCGCGGGGAATACTGAAGCTTTCTTT.

V gene TRBV28 combines with J gene TRBJ2-1; 10 nucleotides agree with TRBD2. After removal of 4 bases from V and 4 bases from J, the junction contained 10 bases not matched to a gene. CDR1 is MDHEN, CDR2 SYDVKM, per germline. This CDR3 is 17 amino acids long. The CDR3 coding sequence is TGTGCCAGCAGTTCCCTACCGGGACTAGCGAGTTACAATGAGCAGTTCTTC. Amino acid sequence: CASSSLPGLASYNEQFF.

The rearrangement joins TRBV6-6 to TRBJ2-5, with 7 bases that match TRBD1. V was pared by 8 bases and J by 1 base, with 10 bases of the junction left unmatched. CDR3 length equals 15 residues. The germline CDR1 and CDR2 sequences are MNHNY and SVGAGI (reference sequence). The CDR3 protein is CASLTTGNGQETQYF. The CDR3 bases are TGTGCCAGCCTGACGACAGGGAATGGCCAAGAGACCCAGTACTTC.

The chain combines TRBV10-3 with TRBJ2-7; 9 bases fit TRBD1. The length of the CDR3 is 19 residues. The V gene's germline CDR1 is ENHRY and CDR2 SYGVKD. V shed 3 bases, J shed 2 bases, and the junction held 17 bases outside the gene matches. CDR3: CAISESFNLRTGVPYEQYF. In DNA, the CDR3 is TGTGCCATCAGTGAAAGCTTTAACCTACGGACAGGGGTGCCCTACGAGCAGTACTTC.

V usage is TRBV29-1 and J usage is TRBJ2-3; TRBD1 matches at 7 bases. V lost 6 bases, J lost 4 bases, and 10 bases stayed unmatched. The germline gives CDR1 SQVTM, CDR2 ANQGSEA. This CDR3 is 14 amino acids long. This CDR3 is CSVLTGWSADTQYF. DNA of the CDR3: TGCAGCGTCCTGACAGGGTGGAGCGCAGATACGCAGTATTTT.

This clone was picked up one time. The chain employs TRBV2 and TRBJ1-2; D not certain. Trimming pared 8 bases from V and 6 bases from J, leaving 7 bases between. The germline gives CDR1 SNHLY, CDR2 FYNNEI. CDR3 length: 10 amino acids. This CDR3 is CASRGNGYTF. The CDR3 DNA reads TGTGCCAGCCGGGGAAATGGCTACACCTTC.

This chain uses TRBV5-1 with TRBJ2-7; TRBD1 aligns across 7 bases. V was clipped by 2 bases and J by 0 bases; unmatched bases: 11. The CDR3 runs to 17 residues. Germline-derived CDR1 and CDR2 are SGHRS and YFSETQ. The CDR3 reads CASSLYQLRDSSYEQYF. CDR3 coding DNA: TGCGCCAGCAGCTTATACCAGCTTCGGGACAGCTCCTACGAGCAGTACTTC.

This rearrangement joins TRBV25-1 to TRBJ2-5; the match to TRBD2 covers 14 bases. The CDR3 spans 18 residues. V lost 2 bases and J lost 3; bases outside the gene matches: 8. The germline V gene encodes CDR1 MGHDK and CDR2 SYGVNS. Written as DNA, the CDR3 is TGTGCCAGCAGTGAAAGGGGGACGACTAGCGGGGGGGAAGAGACCCAGTACTTC. Amino acid sequence: CASSERGTTSGGEETQYF.

The CDR3 region has the DNA TGTGCCAGCAGCAGACACAGGGGCCGTCTGGGCTACACCTTC. Translating gives CASSRHRGRLGYTF. The chain links TRBV21-1 to TRBJ1-2; the listed D gene, TRBD1, was not tested against the DNA. TRBV21-1 is recorded as a pseudogene. CDR3 length equals 14 residues.

The rearrangement uses TRBV10-3 and TRBJ2-2; the D gene is possibly TRBD1 (6 bases). The CDR3 sequence is 15 residues long. Trimming cost V 0 bases and J 1 base, with 6 bases left between them. Germline V CDR1 and CDR2: ENHRY, SYGVKD. CDR3 nucleotides: TGTGCCATCAGTGAGTCGACAGGGAACACCGGGGAGCTGTTTTTT. Translated: CAISESTGNTGELFF.

This clone was found once. The chain links TRBV7-6 to TRBJ2-1, with a tentative D call TRBD2 (6 bases). CDR1 and CDR2 (germline): SGHVS, FNYEAQ. The CDR3 has 15 amino acids. Trimming stripped 2 bases from V and 5 bases from J, with 13 bases between. The DNA for the CDR3 is TGTGCCAGCAGCTTATTAGCGGAGCAAAACAATGAGCAGTTCTTC. Residues: CASSLLAEQNNEQFF.

The chain links TRBV28 to TRBJ1-4, with no clear D. The CDR3 contains 12 residues. Per the germline V gene, CDR1 is MDHEN and CDR2 is SYDVKM. V lost 4 bases to trimming and J lost 7 bases, with 7 bases between them. This CDR3 is CASSYRVEKLFF. The CDR3 DNA reads TGTGCCAGCAGTTACAGAGTTGAAAAACTGTTTTTT.